Described below is a single T cell receptor beta chain sequence and its context. Its antigen is unidentified. The data were obtained in a study of T cell responses to AZD1222 COVID-19 vaccine. This CDR3 has 15 residues. Germline V gives CDR1 SGHAT, CDR2 FQNNGV. V was trimmed by 1 base and J by 5 bases, leaving 14 bases between them. Method: immunoSEQ multiplex PCR; TCRdb's copy keeps in-frame clones and lacks some. The repertoire consists of tens of thousands of clones, with around nine tenths occurring once and the leading ten covering over 3.5%. Study-wide results and limits: Reports indicate that nearly half of spike-specific TCRs are directed at unmutated variant regions. A mostly white British donor set with more females was recruited, and clonal diversity was possibly underestimated.

This sequence originates from an adult in good health. This material consisted of peripheral blood, taken on day 0 of AZD1222 vaccination. The chain recombines TRBV11-2 with TRBJ2-5; maybe TRBD2 (7 bases). In DNA, the CDR3 is TGTGCCAGCAGCTTAGTCTTAGGGGGAGGGGAGACCCAGTACTTC. Its protein is CASSLVLGGGETQYF.